The 27 T cell receptor beta chains in this list originate from one sample, sequenced in a study of shared clonotypes between healthy human individuals. Assay used: immunoSEQ multiplex PCR; TCRdb lists only in-frame clones, some missing. The sample holds roughly 1,000,000 clones, more than 75% seen once. The sample was memory CD4+ T cells from PBMCs. Subset described: CD45RA-negative fraction. The receptor source for this set is a man in his late teens or twenties in good health. Some clones in this sample may be carry-over from other donors' samples.

This clone was observed a few times. The sample contains more than one DNA sequence encoding this CDR3. V and J are TRBV7-3 and TRBJ1-1, with 7 bases fitting TRBD1. The CDR3 covers 13 residues. With 4 bases clipped from V and 5 bases from J, the junction kept 4 bases outside the gene matches. CDR1 and CDR2 from the germline V gene are SGHTA and FQGTGA. CDR3 nucleotides: TGTGCCAGCAGCTCAGCAGGGGGAACTGAAGCTTTCTTT. Its translation is CASSSAGGTEAFF.

The count of this clone is one. The gene calls are TRBV27 and TRBJ2-7, with D possibly being TRBD2 (6 bases). The V end lost 8 bases, the J end lost 4 bases, and 15 bases lay between the germline ends. Germline CDR1 and CDR2: MNHEY and SMNVEV (reference sequence). The CDR3 is 13 amino acids. CDR3 DNA: TGTGCCAGCCCGGCTGAGCGGGTTTACGAGCAGTACTTC. As protein: CASPAERVYEQYF.

This clone was recorded a few times. The chain links TRBV7-9 to TRBJ2-6; D is ambiguous. This CDR3 has 13 amino acids. The V and J ends lost 5 bases and 4 bases respectively, with 6 bases between them. CDR1 and CDR2 from the germline V gene are SEHNR and FQNEAQ (reference sequence). CDR3 in DNA: TGTGCCAGCAGCCGACAAGGGGCCAACGTCCTGACTTTC. Translating gives CASSRQGANVLTF. The variable domain in full, with the rest retrieved from reference TRBV7-9 and TRBJ2-6, is DTGVSQNPRHKITKRGQNVTFRCDPISEHNRLYWYRQTLGQGPEFLTYFQNEAQLEKSRLLSDRFSAERPKGSFSTLEIQRTEQGDSAMYLCASSRQGANVLTFGAGSRLTVL.

This clone showed up just once. Within the sample, other DNA sequences also encode this same CDR3. The chain employs TRBV5-1 and TRBJ2-1; 11 bases align to TRBD2. The V and J ends lost 2 bases and 3 bases, in that order; junction bases with no gene match: 1. Per the germline V gene, CDR1 is SGHRS and CDR2 is YFSETQ. The CDR3 loop spans 15 amino acids. The CDR3 protein is CASSLLAGDYNEQFF. The CDR3 DNA is TGCGCCAGCAGCTTACTAGCGGGGGACTACAATGAGCAGTTCTTC. The full variable domain, completed using reference TRBV5-1 and TRBJ2-1, is KAGVTQTPRYLIKTRGQQVTLSCSPISGHRSVSWYQQTPGQGLQFLFEYFSETQRNKGNFPGRFSGRQFSNSRSEMNVSTLELGDSALYLCASSLLAGDYNEQFFGPGTRLTVL.

In its sample, this clone was seen many times. The same CDR3 arises from other DNA sequences in this sample as well. The V and J genes are TRBV6-5 and TRBJ2-6; D not certain. The V end was cut by 6 bases, the J end by 0 bases, with 6 bases between. This CDR3 comprises 14 residues. The germline V gene has CDR1 MNHEY and CDR2 SVGAGI. CDR3 amino acids: CASSENSGANVLTF. The CDR3 nucleotides are TGTGCCAGCAGCGAAAACTCTGGGGCCAACGTCCTGACTTTC.

This chain joins TRBV7-2 and TRBJ2-6; 11 positions match TRBD2. Per germline, CDR1 SGHTA and CDR2 FQGNSA. This CDR3 is 18 amino acids long. After removal of 6 bases from V and 1 base from J, the junction contained 8 bases not matched to a gene. The CDR3 spells CASRRSLAGASGANVLTF. As DNA, the CDR3 is TGTGCCAGCAGGCGGTCACTAGCGGGAGCTTCTGGGGCCAACGTCCTGACTTTC.

This clone turned up a few times. The CDR3 bases are TGTGCCAGCTCACCACAGCGGGACGGAGTCGAGCAGTACTTC. Its translation is CASSPQRDGVEQYF. The J gene is TRBJ2-7, the V gene TRBV18; 7 bases agree with TRBD2. The germline gives CDR1 KGHSH, CDR2 LQKENI. The junction had 6 bases not matched to a gene; V was cut back by 1 base and J by 6 bases. CDR3 size: 14 residues. The whole variable domain, filled in from reference TRBV18 and TRBJ2-7, reads NAGVMQNPRHLVRRRGQEARLRCSPMKGHSHVYWYRQLPEEGLKFMVYLQKENIIDESGMPKERFSAEFPKEGPSILRIQQVVRGDSAAYFCASSPQRDGVEQYFGPGTRLTVT.

This clone was observed a single time. A far larger clone is a single base away, which makes a read error likely. This specimen includes other DNA sequences encoding the same CDR3. The rearrangement links TRBV9 to TRBJ1-3, with no clear D. V was pared by 5 bases and J by 2 bases, with 8 bases between. The germline CDR1 and CDR2 sequences are SGDLS and YYNGEE. This CDR3 has 13 residues. CDR3 residues: CASSDSPGNTIYF. The CDR3 bases are TGTGCCAGCAGTGACTCACCTGGAAACACCATATATTTT.

In DNA, the CDR3 is TGCGCCAGCAGCGCAGGGACAGGAGGTCAAGAGACCCAGTACTTC. Translation: CASSAGTGGQETQYF. The gene calls are TRBV5-1 and TRBJ2-5; 8 positions agree with TRBD1. The CDR3 covers 15 residues. The germline V gene encodes CDR1 SGHRS and CDR2 YFSETQ. With 4 bases clipped from V and 2 bases from J, the junction kept 7 bases outside the gene matches.

This clone was seen only a few times. The chain uses TRBV20-1 and TRBJ1-1; no clear D gene. Germline CDR1 reads DFQATT; CDR2 reads SNEGSKA (reference sequence). With 6 bases removed from V and 8 bases from J, the gap between germline ends came to 10 bases. This CDR3 is built from 10 residues. The CDR3 DNA follows: TGCAGTGCCCAGTCGTGGGAAGCTTTCTTT. It codes for CSAQSWEAFF.

V usage is TRBV18 and J usage is TRBJ2-7; D is unresolved. CDR1 is KGHSH and CDR2 is LQKENI in the germline V gene. The germline V and J ends were trimmed by 1 base and 0 bases, with 10 bases remaining between them. The CDR3 covers 15 residues. This chain's CDR3 is CASSPLTQSSYEQYF. DNA for the CDR3: TGTGCCAGCTCACCACTAACACAGAGCTCCTACGAGCAGTACTTC.

The V gene is TRBV11-3, the J gene TRBJ2-2; D may be TRBD2 (5 bases). Germline lookup yields CDR1 SGHNT and CDR2 YENEEA. With 5 bases removed from V and 4 bases from J, the gap between germline ends came to 14 bases. This CDR3 spans 15 amino acids. In DNA, the CDR3 is TGTGCCAGCAGCCCCGGAGGTCAACCCACCGGGGAGCTGTTTTTT. Protein product: CASSPGGQPTGELFF.

This rearrangement joins TRBV19 to TRBJ1-1, with D possibly being TRBD1 (5 bases). V dropped 5 bases and J dropped 7 bases, with 23 bases sitting between them. The CDR3 is made up of 16 amino acids. Germline CDR1 and CDR2: LNHDA and SQIVND (reference sequence). The CDR3 DNA sequence: TGTGCCAGTAGTCGAAGCAGACGGGGAGGACACAGTGAAGCTTTCTTT. Translating it yields CASSRSRRGGHSEAFF.

The gene calls are TRBV28 and TRBJ2-7; D is possibly TRBD2 (6 bases). CDR1 is MDHEN and CDR2 is SYDVKM in the germline V gene. Trimming stripped 8 bases from V and 7 bases from J, with 15 bases between. CDR3 size: 12 residues. The CDR3 reads CASSERAAEQYF. CDR3 DNA: TGTGCCAGCTCTGAGCGGGCGGCGGAGCAGTACTTC.

This clone was observed a single time. The V and J genes are TRBV7-3 and TRBJ2-1, with TRBD2 as a possible D gene (6 bases). The length of the CDR3 is 16 residues. From germline, CDR1 is SGHTA and CDR2 FQGTGA. The germline V and J ends were trimmed by 1 base and 1 base, with 11 bases remaining between them. The CDR3 DNA sequence: TGTGCCAGCAGCTTAAGGGGGGTGGAGTCCTACAATGAGCAGTTCTTC. This encodes CASSLRGVESYNEQFF.

Turning to this clone: Other DNA sequences within the sample encode an identical CDR3. The chain joins TRBV27 to TRBJ1-2; 7 bases are a match to TRBD1. Germline V lookup: CDR1 MNHEY, CDR2 SMNVEV (reference sequence). The CDR3 spans 14 residues. The junction had 5 bases not matched to a gene; V was cut back by 2 bases and J by 5 bases. This CDR3 is CASSLGRGGYGYTF. The CDR3 nucleotides read TGTGCCAGCAGTTTAGGCAGGGGGGGTTATGGCTACACCTTC.

CDR3: CASRAGTYDTEAFF. The CDR3 nucleotides read TGTGCCAGTAGAGCCGGGACATATGACACTGAAGCTTTCTTT. The genes are TRBV28 and TRBJ1-1; maybe TRBD1 (6 bases). There are 14 residues in the CDR3. The germline CDR1 and CDR2 sequences are MDHEN and SYDVKM. V shed 9 bases and J shed 3 bases, with 17 bases lying between them.

Worth noting for this clone: Other DNA variants within this sample encode the same CDR3. The chain is built from TRBV9 and TRBJ2-6; the D is unclear. Between the trimmed V and J ends, which lost 3 bases and 0 bases, there was a span of 4 bases. This CDR3 is 14 amino acids long. The germline V gene encodes CDR1 SGDLS and CDR2 YYNGEE. The CDR3 sequence: CASSASSGANVLTF. Here the CDR3 DNA reads TGTGCCAGCAGCGCCTCCTCTGGGGCCAACGTCCTGACTTTC. The whole variable domain, filled in from reference TRBV9 and TRBJ2-6, reads DSGVTQTPKHLITATGQRVTLRCSPRSGDLSVYWYQQSLDQGLQFLIQYYNGEERAKGNILERFSAQQFPDLHSELNLSSLELGDSALYFCASSASSGANVLTFGAGSRLTVL.

The chain couples TRBV12-5 to TRBJ1-2, with D maybe TRBD1 (6 bases). Germline V gene lookup returns CDR1 LGHNT and CDR2 FRNRAP. V gave up 1 base and J gave up 4 bases, with 10 bases separating them. The CDR3 is 14 amino acids. CDR3 in amino acids: CASGLASTGYGYTF. CDR3 DNA: TGTGCTAGTGGTTTGGCTTCGACAGGCTATGGCTACACCTTC.

This clone was counted a few times. This sample also contains other DNA sequences that code for the same CDR3. The CDR3 sequence: CAISPGQGSYEQYF. In nucleotides, the CDR3 is TGTGCCATCAGTCCGGGACAGGGGTCCTACGAGCAGTACTTC. The chain links TRBV10-3 to TRBJ2-7; the match to TRBD1 covers 10 bases. The germline V gene has CDR1 ENHRY and CDR2 SYGVKD. This CDR3 spans 14 amino acids. J gave up 1 base and V 5 bases, and 2 bases lay outside the gene matches.

The V gene is TRBV9, the J gene TRBJ1-2; D is uncertain. CDR3 size: 16 residues. The germline gives CDR1 SGDLS, CDR2 YYNGEE. V was trimmed by 2 bases and J by 0 bases, leaving 14 bases between them. The CDR3 loop is CASSVRYAAANYGYTF. The CDR3 DNA follows: TGTGCCAGCAGCGTTAGGTACGCCGCTGCTAACTATGGCTACACCTTC.

The chain is built from TRBV7-9 and TRBJ1-1, with D hard to call. The CDR3 has 13 amino acids. Germline V gene lookup returns CDR1 SEHNR and CDR2 FQNEAQ (reference sequence). V lost 5 bases and J 5 bases, leaving 12 bases between the germline ends. The CDR3 is CASSKGRGTEAFF. CDR3 bases: TGTGCCAGCAGCAAAGGACGAGGGACTGAAGCTTTCTTT.

The gene calls are TRBV10-1 and TRBJ1-2, with 8 bases matching TRBD1. Looked up from germline, CDR1 is WNHNN and CDR2 is SYGVQD (reference sequence). The CDR3 is 13 residues long. V was clipped by 6 bases and J by 4 bases; unmatched bases: 4. The CDR3 nucleotides read TGCGCCAGCAGCGCAGGGGGCGCCTATGGCTACACCTTC. Translating gives CASSAGGAYGYTF.

The chain joins TRBV7-2 to TRBJ2-7, with 7 bases fitting TRBD1. CDR1 and CDR2 from the germline V gene are SGHTA and FQGNSA. The ends lost 5 bases at V and 1 base at J; junction bases unmatched: 8. This CDR3 has 15 amino acids. The DNA for the CDR3 is TGTGCCAGCAGCCGCGACAGGGACCCGTCCTACGAGCAGTACTTC. It specifies CASSRDRDPSYEQYF.

V is TRBV4-2 and J is TRBJ2-1; TRBD2 matches 8 bases. The CDR3 covers 21 residues. The germline V gene has CDR1 LGHNA and CDR2 YNFKEQ. With 0 bases clipped from V and 5 bases from J, the junction kept 21 bases outside the gene matches. This chain's CDR3 is CASSQEGPAGVLYSFHNEQFF. The CDR3, as DNA: TGTGCCAGCAGCCAAGAAGGCCCAGCGGGAGTTCTGTATAGCTTCCACAATGAGCAGTTCTTC.

The gene calls are TRBV19 and TRBJ1-2; D not certain. The V and J ends lost 5 bases and 6 bases respectively, with 13 bases between them. The CDR3 has 13 amino acids. Per the germline V gene, CDR1 is LNHDA and CDR2 is SQIVND (reference sequence). CDR3 in amino acids: CASSLGEENGYTF. CDR3 nucleotides: TGTGCCAGTAGTCTCGGGGAAGAGAATGGCTACACCTTC.

The CDR3 region has the DNA TGTGCCAGCAGCGTAGGGCAGGGTACACAAGAGACCCAGTACTTC. Protein: CASSVGQGTQETQYF. The J gene is TRBJ2-5, the V gene TRBV9; TRBD1 is a possible D gene (5 bases). The CDR3 covers 15 residues. V dropped 0 bases and J dropped 2 bases, with 11 bases sitting between them. Germline-derived CDR1 and CDR2 are SGDLS and YYNGEE.